The sequence of this TCR beta chain was determined in a study of T cell responses to AZD1222 COVID-19 vaccine. The study, taken as a whole, reports: Spike as a whole was targeted by vaccine-associated CD4 TCRs, dominant at 160-218 and 743-854. Repertoire sampling was restricted to post-peak T cell response timepoints. At baseline, just 5 or 6 AZD1222 recipients tested seropositive. A mostly white British donor set with more females was recruited, and clonal diversity was possibly underestimated.

About this clone itself: Its matching antigen is unknown.

Only in-frame clones appear in the TCRdb table, and some are missing; sequencing was by immunoSEQ multiplex PCR. The profile covers about 140,000 clones, with just under 95% appearing a single time and about 5% taken by the ten largest. Germline lookup yields CDR1 PRHDT and CDR2 FYEKMQ (reference sequence). CDR3 length equals 15 residues. Losses at the gene ends were 5 bases for V and 0 bases for J; bases not matched to a gene: 3. The chain recombines TRBV13 with TRBJ2-7; 11 bases agree with TRBD2. This sequence was found in an adult in good health. The sample here was peripheral blood, taken on day 0 of AZD1222 vaccination. CDR3 in amino acids: CASSRLAGPSYEQYF. DNA of the CDR3: TGTGCCAGCAGCAGACTAGCGGGACCCTCCTACGAGCAGTACTTC.